Sequencing of this T cell receptor (beta chain) was carried out in a study of blood T cell repertoires in COVID-19. As for the study in general: PBMCs, B-cell-depleted T cells, or T cells were the source of the cDNA or gDNA that made up the material.

Trimming cost V 0 bases and J 1 base, with 9 bases left between them. CDR1 and CDR2 from the germline V gene are MNHEY and SVGAGI. The CDR3 is 15 residues long. Turning to this clone: This sample includes further DNA sequences coding for the same CDR3.

Repertoires were generated with immunoSEQ multiplex PCR, while TCRdb's copy carries only in-frame clones and drops some. The repertoire holds 150,000 to 200,000 clones, with 85% as singletons. Material: peripheral blood. The chain recombines TRBV6-5 with TRBJ1-1; D may be TRBD1 (6 bases). The clonotype comes from a human donor with acute or convalescent COVID-19. The donor label of this sample is uncertain. CDR3 sequence reads: CASSYSTGRNTEAFF. The CDR3, as DNA: TGTGCCAGCAGTTACTCTACAGGGAGGAACACTGAAGCTTTCTTT.